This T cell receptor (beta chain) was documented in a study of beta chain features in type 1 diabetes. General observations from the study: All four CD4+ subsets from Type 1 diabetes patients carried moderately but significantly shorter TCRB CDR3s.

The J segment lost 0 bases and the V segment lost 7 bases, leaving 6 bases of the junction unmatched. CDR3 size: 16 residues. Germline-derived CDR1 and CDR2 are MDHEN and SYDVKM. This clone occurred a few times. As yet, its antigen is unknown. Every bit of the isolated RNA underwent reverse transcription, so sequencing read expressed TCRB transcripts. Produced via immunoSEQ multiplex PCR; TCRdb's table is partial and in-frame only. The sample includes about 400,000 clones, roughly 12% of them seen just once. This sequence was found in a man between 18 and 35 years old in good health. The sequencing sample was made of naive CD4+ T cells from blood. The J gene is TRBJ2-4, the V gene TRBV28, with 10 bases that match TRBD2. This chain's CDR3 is CASTIAGGIAKNIQYF. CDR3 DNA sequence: TGTGCCAGCACTATAGCGGGAGGCATAGCCAAAAACATTCAGTACTTC.